The clone carrying this TCR beta chain was counted between two and nine times. The antigen is not known. As TCR cDNA was made by 5'RACE template switching, a universal primer site and UMIs were added. TCRdb reprocessed the 5' RACE reads with MiXCR, giving one entry per CDR3 protein. The data hold 150,000 to 200,000 distinct CDR3 sequences, with 5.5% to 7.5% observed a single time. Trimming took 5 bases from V and 6 from J, leaving 17 bases between them. The germline V gene encodes CDR1 LNHDA and CDR2 SQIVND (reference sequence). CDR3 length equals 14 residues. The data are from a study of T cells after yellow fever vaccination. Whole-study findings and limits: Clonotypes shared by both compartments, CD4 and CD8, made up a small share.

J is TRBJ2-7 and V is TRBV19; D unclear. The starting material was CD4+ T cells sorted from PBMCs, obtained on the day of the first yellow fever vaccination. The receptor was derived from a young man who received the YFV17D yellow fever vaccine. The CDR3 spells CASSASRGSPEQYF. The CDR3 coding sequence is TGTGCCAGTAGTGCAAGTAGAGGTAGCCCCGAGCAGTACTTC.